One and the same sample provided the 8 T cell receptor beta chains below, sequenced in a study of blood T cells in healthy people across ages. The use of a sample-barcoded 5' primer and a J-beta primer mix characterized a second PCR of roughly 6 to 12 cycles. TCRdb called the 5' RACE reads again in MiXCR, with one record for every CDR3 protein. The sample records some 930,000 distinct CDR3 sequences, 25% to 30% being singletons. This sample was shared with a second study, whose subject was T cells of mothers and their children.

The material sequenced was blood. The receptors originated from a woman in her 40s in good health.

This clonotype was detected many times. The chain joins TRBV27 to TRBJ2-3, with unresolved D. Germline CDR1 is MNHEY and CDR2 is SMNVEV (reference sequence). V was trimmed by 5 bases and J by 7 bases, leaving 7 bases between them. The CDR3 spans 11 residues. The CDR3 sequence is CASSAGYTQYF. The DNA of the CDR3 is TGTGCCAGCAGTGCTGGCTATACGCAGTATTTT.

The rearrangement uses TRBV5-1 and TRBJ2-5; tentative D call: TRBD1 (5 bases). The CDR3 loop spans 14 amino acids. Germline V CDR1 and CDR2: SGHRS, YFSETQ. Trimming stripped 4 bases from V and 5 bases from J, with 15 bases between. The CDR3 protein is CASSDAQVSETQYF. The CDR3, as DNA: TGCGCCAGCAGCGATGCACAGGTGTCGGAGACCCAGTACTTC.

In this sample, this clonotype turned up many times. The rearrangement joins TRBV10-3 to TRBJ1-6; D is possibly TRBD1 (6 bases). Trimming took 6 bases from V and 5 from J, leaving 14 bases between them. The CDR3 totals 15 residues. Germline-derived CDR1 and CDR2 are ENHRY and SYGVKD. This CDR3 is CAISAGTSNNSPLHF. The CDR3 bases are TGTGCCATCAGCGCCGGGACAAGTAATAATTCACCCCTCCACTTT.

This clonotype was seen only a few times. This chain connects TRBV13 to TRBJ2-5; 15 bases fit TRBD2. The CDR3 is 19 amino acids. Trimming cost V 4 bases and J 0 bases; bases outside gene matches: 9. The germline gives CDR1 PRHDT, CDR2 FYEKMQ (reference sequence). The CDR3 DNA sequence: TGTGCCAGCAGCTCGTCGGGACTAGCGGGGGGTCTGTACCAAGAGACCCAGTACTTC. Its protein is CASSSSGLAGGLYQETQYF.

The table lists this clonotype with a few counts. In DNA form, the CDR3 reads TGTGCCAGCACCGCGACAGGGACGGACAACTACGAGCAGTACTTC. This translates into CASTATGTDNYEQYF. This chain links TRBV6-2 or TRBV6-3 with TRBJ2-7; the match to TRBD1 covers 7 bases. This CDR3 has 15 residues. V was pared by 7 bases and J by 3 bases, with 12 bases of the junction left unmatched. The germline V gene has CDR1 MNHEY and CDR2 SVGEGT.

There are a few counts of this clonotype. The rearrangement links TRBV7-2 to TRBJ1-3; possible D gene TRBD1, 6 bases. CDR1 SGHTA and CDR2 FQGNSA come from the germline V gene. The CDR3 runs to 15 residues. Trimming removed 5 bases at V and 4 bases at J, with 15 bases between. The CDR3 nucleotides read TGTGCCAGCAGCACCTCTACAGGGTTCGGAAACACCATATATTTT. This sequence encodes CASSTSTGFGNTIYF. The variable domain in full, with the rest retrieved from reference TRBV7-2 and TRBJ1-3, is GAGVSQSPSNKVTEKGKDVELRCDPISGHTALYWYRQSLGQGLEFLIYFQGNSAPDKSGLPSDRFSAERTGGSVSTLTIQRTQQEDSAVYLCASSTSTGFGNTIYFGEGSWLTVV.

The CDR3 sequence: CSARKAGGGEQYF. In nucleotides, the CDR3 is TGCAGTGCTAGAAAGGCGGGGGGGGGCGAGCAGTACTTC. The chain uses TRBV20-1 and TRBJ2-7, with 9 bases fitting TRBD2. V was clipped by 2 bases and J by 6 bases; unmatched bases: 5. CDR3 length: 13 residues. Germline CDR1 reads DFQATT; CDR2 reads SNEGSKA (reference sequence).

This chain joins TRBV6-1 and TRBJ1-1, with 9 bases aligning to TRBD1. The junction had 3 bases not matched to a gene; V was cut back by 4 bases and J by 6 bases. The CDR3 runs 13 residues. Germline assignment: CDR1 MNHNS and CDR2 SASEGT. The CDR3 bases are TGTGCCAGCAGTGCACAGGGGGCGGCTGAAGCTTTCTTT. Protein product: CASSAQGAAEAFF.